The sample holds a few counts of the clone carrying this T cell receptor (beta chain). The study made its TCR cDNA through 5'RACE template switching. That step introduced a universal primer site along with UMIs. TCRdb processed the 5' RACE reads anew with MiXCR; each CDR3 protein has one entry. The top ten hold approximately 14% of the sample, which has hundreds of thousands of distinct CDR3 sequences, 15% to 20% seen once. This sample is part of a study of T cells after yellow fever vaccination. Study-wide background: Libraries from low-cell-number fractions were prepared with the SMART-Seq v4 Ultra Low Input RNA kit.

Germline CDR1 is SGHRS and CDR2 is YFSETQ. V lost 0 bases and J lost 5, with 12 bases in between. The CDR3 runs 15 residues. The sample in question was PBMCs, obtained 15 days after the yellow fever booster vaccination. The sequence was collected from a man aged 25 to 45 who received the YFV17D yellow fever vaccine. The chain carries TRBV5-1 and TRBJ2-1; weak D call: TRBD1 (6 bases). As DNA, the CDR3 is TGCGCCAGCAGCTTGGCCATGGGACACCACAATGAGCAGTTCTTC. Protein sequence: CASSLAMGHHNEQFF.